The TCR beta chain described here comes from a study of blood T cells in healthy people across ages (dated by TCRdb to the mid-2010s). As for the study more broadly: In model experiments, template switching captured about one uniquely barcoded TCR beta cDNA molecule for every two T cells. The donors were split into four age groups: young (average 16 years), middle-aged (about 40), aged (about 62) and long-lived (roughly 80). The study analyzed two additional independent replicas of 1 million unique cDNA reads from the same blood draw for two donors, one aged 18 to 29 and one aged 80 or older. Age-related changes in TCR beta repertoire diversity were measured in the study by deep sequencing normalized with unique cDNA molecular identifiers. What the study reported, not specific to this receptor: As age increased, observed TCR beta diversity per million T cells dropped in a roughly linear way, and a significant reduction was already evident by age 40. The percentage of naive T cells measured by flow cytometry correlated strongly with observed TCR beta diversity. The CMV infection status of donors was not known, potentially confounding age-related changes in expanded clonotypes. Estimates of total diversity from one million sequenced T cells were regarded as lower bounds and underestimates. Bulk unsorted PBMC profiling prevented conclusive comparison of naive and antigen-experienced compartments. Compared with the aged group, the long-lived group had more naive CD4+ T cells, fewer expanded clones and increased TCR diversity, suggesting age selection.

CDR1 and CDR2, per the germline V gene, are SNHLY and FYNNEI. Inclusive of the bounding cysteine and phenylalanine, the CDR3 is 15 residues long. Solely the CDR3 DNA is kept, with 45 bases framed from the first base. The junction shows trimming of 8 bases on V and 6 bases on J, and the gene matches do not reach 14 bases of it. Systemically healthy Caucasian individuals from Russia, 35 to 50 in total and aged about 6 to 90 years, were included as donors. Approximately 11 milliliters of peripheral blood were drawn from each donor into EDTA-treated Vacutainer tubes. Ficoll-Paque density-gradient centrifugation was used to isolate PBMCs, with at least 6.5 million per sample. Trizol reagent was used to extract total RNA from the PBMCs, yielding at least 5 micrograms per sample. The percentages of naive CD45RAhigh/CD27high T cells were determined by flow cytometry on a PBMC aliquot from every donor. In the case of this clonotype: Its target antigen remains unknown. No quality values exist for individual bases; no much larger clone is one base distant.

Libraries were prepared through 5' RACE. Sequencing was carried out with an Illumina HiSeq 2500. A second PCR of roughly 6 to 12 cycles was performed with a sample-barcoded 5' primer and a J-beta primer mix. A unique molecular identifier was introduced onto each TCR beta cDNA molecule by a template-switch 5' adaptor carrying 12 random nucleotides. Each sample yielded at least 2.5 million CDR3-containing paired-end reads. All of the RNA was converted into first-strand cDNA using the Mint cDNA synthesis kit, with a TRBC-specific oligonucleotide serving as the primer. All cDNA was treated with uracil-DNA glycosylase and then went through a first 18-cycle PCR with the universal primers M1SS and BC2_uni_R. Per the authors' processing: Each sample was normalized by randomly selecting 1 million high-quality reads, each carrying a distinct molecular identifier. Instead of being binned into consensus sequences, reads that shared molecular identifiers were thrown out. CDR3 identification, clonotype clustering and error correction used MiTCR with a Q25 quality threshold and the strictest error-elimination algorithm. A nonparametric unseen species model with Euler transformation was used to estimate a lower bound on total TCR beta diversity. Clones were called with MiXCR by TCRdb after fastp trimmed the public reads at Q25, and only in-frame beta chains were retained. CDR3 protein sequences are deduplicated, and each keeps its most common genes and DNA. What appears here as the V and J calls and clone size reflects TCRdb's work, not the paper's. The sample table contains roughly 1,100,000 distinct CDR3 sequences; only one count was recorded for almost 25% of them. 0.65% to 0.95% of the sample belongs to the ten largest clones.

This sample was shared with a second study, whose subject was T cells of mothers and their children. As the second study states: Nine systemically healthy Caucasian individuals, comprising three mothers and their six children, were included as donors. cDNA synthesis used all of the extracted RNA, with approximately 1.6 ug of RNA in each 15 ul reaction. In the second PCR, the M1S primer introduced both the sample barcodes and 2-4 random nucleotides. Over 8.5 million TCR beta CDR3 reads were obtained for each mother, and about 3 million reads were obtained for each child. Thymic selection shapes the output of TCR recombination in a similar way in related and unrelated pairs, and inherited differences have a minor effect. Normalized repertoire overlap was always found to be slightly, but never significantly, higher in related mother-child pairs than in unrelated mother-child pairs. Persistent microchimeric T cell clones were not detected, at a sensitivity of approximately 98 clones per million clonotypes. To look for features that set related mother-child pairs apart from unrelated individuals, the researchers ran deep NGS to compare the TCR beta repertoires of mothers and children. The mean age was about 40 +/- 4 years for the mothers and approximately 11 +/- 4 years for the children. After adapter ligation was performed with NEBNext reagents, the libraries were sequenced on an Illumina HiSeq 2000 with 100+100 nt paired-end reads. To avoid cross-contamination, the mother libraries and the child libraries were prepared a month apart and sequenced in separate runs. Between roughly 500,000 and 2,100,000 distinct TCR beta clonotypes were identified per donor. Naive TCR beta clonotypes were estimated from low-frequency clonotypes matched to each donor's FACS-determined naive share, without sorting.

The clonotype originates from a girl aged 2 to 10 in good health. The sequenced sample consisted of blood. The rearrangement joined TRBV2 to TRBJ1-2; TRBD1 agrees with 8 junctional bases. The bases are TGTGCCAGCGGGTTCAGACAGGGGCAACTAAATGGCTACACCTTC. The resulting protein is CASGFRQGQLNGYTF.